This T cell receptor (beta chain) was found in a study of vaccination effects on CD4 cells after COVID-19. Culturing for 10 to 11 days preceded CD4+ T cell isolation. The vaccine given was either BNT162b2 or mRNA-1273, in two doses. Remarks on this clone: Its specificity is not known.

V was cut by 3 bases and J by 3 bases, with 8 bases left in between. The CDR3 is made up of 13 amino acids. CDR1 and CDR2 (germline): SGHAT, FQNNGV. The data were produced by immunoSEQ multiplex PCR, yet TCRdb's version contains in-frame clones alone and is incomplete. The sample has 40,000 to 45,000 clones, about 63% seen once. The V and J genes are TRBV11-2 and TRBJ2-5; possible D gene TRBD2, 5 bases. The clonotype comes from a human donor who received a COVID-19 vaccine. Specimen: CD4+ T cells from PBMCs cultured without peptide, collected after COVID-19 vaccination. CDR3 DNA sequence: TGTGCCAGCAGCTTCAGCGGAGAAGAGACCCAGTACTTC. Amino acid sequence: CASSFSGEETQYF. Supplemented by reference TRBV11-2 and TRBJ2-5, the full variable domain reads EAGVAQSPRYKIIEKRQSVAFWCNPISGHATLYWYQQILGQGPKLLIQFQNNGVVDDSQLPKDRFSAERLKGVDSTLKIQPAKLEDSAVYLCASSFSGEETQYFGPGTRLLVL.